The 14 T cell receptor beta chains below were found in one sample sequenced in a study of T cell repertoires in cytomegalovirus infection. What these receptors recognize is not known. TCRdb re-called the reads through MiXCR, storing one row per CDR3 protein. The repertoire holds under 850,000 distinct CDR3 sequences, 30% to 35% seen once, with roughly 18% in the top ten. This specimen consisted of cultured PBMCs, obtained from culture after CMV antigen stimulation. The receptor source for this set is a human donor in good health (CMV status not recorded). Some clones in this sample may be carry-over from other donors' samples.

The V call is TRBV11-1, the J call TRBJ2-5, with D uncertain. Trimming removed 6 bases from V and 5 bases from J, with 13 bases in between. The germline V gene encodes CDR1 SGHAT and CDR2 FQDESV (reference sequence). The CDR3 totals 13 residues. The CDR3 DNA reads TGTGCCAGCAGGACACGGGTCGGGGAGACCCAGTACTTC. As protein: CASRTRVGETQYF.

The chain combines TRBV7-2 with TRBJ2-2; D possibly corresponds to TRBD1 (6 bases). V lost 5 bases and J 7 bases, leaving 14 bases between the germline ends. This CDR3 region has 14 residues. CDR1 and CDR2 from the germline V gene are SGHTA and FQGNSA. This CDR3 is CASSPQQGFGELFF. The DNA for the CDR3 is TGTGCCAGCAGCCCACAACAGGGATTCGGGGAGCTGTTTTTT.

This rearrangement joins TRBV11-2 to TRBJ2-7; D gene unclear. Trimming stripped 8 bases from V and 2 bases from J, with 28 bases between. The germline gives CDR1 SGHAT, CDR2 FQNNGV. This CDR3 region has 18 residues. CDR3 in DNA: TGTGCCAGCCAAAATGGTCCCCCGACGCGGCAGTTCCCCTACGAGCAGTACTTC. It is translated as CASQNGPPTRQFPYEQYF.

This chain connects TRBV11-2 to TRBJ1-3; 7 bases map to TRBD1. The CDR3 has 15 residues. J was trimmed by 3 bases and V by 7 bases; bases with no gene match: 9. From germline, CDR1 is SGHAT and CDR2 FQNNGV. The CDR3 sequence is CASTMTGTIGNTIYF. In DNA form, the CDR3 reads TGTGCCAGCACTATGACAGGGACCATTGGAAACACCATATATTTT.

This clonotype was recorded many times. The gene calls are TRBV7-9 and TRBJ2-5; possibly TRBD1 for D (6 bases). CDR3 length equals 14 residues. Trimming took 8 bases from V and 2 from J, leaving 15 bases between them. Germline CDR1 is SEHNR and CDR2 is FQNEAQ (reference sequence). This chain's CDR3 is CASSPGQGQETQYF. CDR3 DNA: TGTGCCAGCTCCCCGGGTCAGGGGCAAGAGACCCAGTACTTC. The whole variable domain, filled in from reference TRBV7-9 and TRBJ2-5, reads DTGVSQNPRHKITKRGQNVTFRCDPISEHNRLYWYRQTLGQGPEFLTYFQNEAQLEKSRLLSDRFSAERPKGSFSTLEIQRTEQGDSAMYLCASSPGQGQETQYFGPGTRLLVL.

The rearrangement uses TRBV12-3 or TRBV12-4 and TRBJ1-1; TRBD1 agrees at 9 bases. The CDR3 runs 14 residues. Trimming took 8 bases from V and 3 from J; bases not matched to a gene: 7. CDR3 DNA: TGTGCCAGCTCCAAGACAGGGGGGTACACTGAAGCTTTCTTT. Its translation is CASSKTGGYTEAFF.

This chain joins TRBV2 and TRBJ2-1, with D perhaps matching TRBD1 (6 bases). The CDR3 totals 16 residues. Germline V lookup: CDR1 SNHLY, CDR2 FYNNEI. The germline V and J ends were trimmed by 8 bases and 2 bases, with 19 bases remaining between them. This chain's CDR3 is CASDKEGVSPYNEQFF. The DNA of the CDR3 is TGTGCCAGCGACAAAGAGGGGGTATCCCCCTACAATGAGCAGTTCTTC.

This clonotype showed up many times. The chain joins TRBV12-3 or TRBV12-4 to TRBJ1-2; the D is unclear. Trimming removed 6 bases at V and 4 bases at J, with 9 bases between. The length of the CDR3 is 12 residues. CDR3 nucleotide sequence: TGTGCCAGCAGCTTTGGTTCCTATGGCTACACCTTC. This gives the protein CASSFGSYGYTF.

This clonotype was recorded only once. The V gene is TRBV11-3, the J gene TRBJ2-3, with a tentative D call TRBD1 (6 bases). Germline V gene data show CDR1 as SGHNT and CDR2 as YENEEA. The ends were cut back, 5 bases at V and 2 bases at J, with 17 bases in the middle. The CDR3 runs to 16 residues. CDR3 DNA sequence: TGTGCCAGCAGCCCGGGGACATCAACTTCCACAGATACGCAGTATTTT. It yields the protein CASSPGTSTSTDTQYF. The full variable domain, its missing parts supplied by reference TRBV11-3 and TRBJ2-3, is EAGVVQSPRYKIIEKKQPVAFWCNPISGHNTLYWYLQNLGQGPELLIRYENEEAVDDSQLPKDRFSAERLKGVDSTLKIQPAELGDSAVYLCASSPGTSTSTDTQYFGPGTRLTVL.

CDR3 loop: CASSPLTGENMGAFF. The DNA of the CDR3 is TGTGCCAGCAGCCCACTTACAGGGGAGAACATGGGAGCTTTCTTT. The rearrangement links TRBV12-3 or TRBV12-4 to TRBJ1-1, with 7 bases fitting TRBD1. J lost 10 bases, V lost 6 bases, and 17 bases had no gene match. This CDR3 has 15 amino acids.

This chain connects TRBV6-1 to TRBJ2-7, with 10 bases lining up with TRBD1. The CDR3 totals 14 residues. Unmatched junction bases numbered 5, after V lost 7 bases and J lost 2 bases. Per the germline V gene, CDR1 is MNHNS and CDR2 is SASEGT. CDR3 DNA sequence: TGTGCCAGCACCAGGACAGGGGGGGCCTACGAGCAGTACTTC. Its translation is CASTRTGGAYEQYF.

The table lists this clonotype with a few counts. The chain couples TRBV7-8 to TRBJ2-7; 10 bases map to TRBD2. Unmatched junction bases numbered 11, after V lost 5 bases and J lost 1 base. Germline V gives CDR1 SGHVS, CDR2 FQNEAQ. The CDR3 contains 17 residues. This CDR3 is CASSRSPWTSGSYEQYF. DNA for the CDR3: TGTGCCAGCAGCCGCTCTCCCTGGACTAGCGGTTCCTACGAGCAGTACTTC. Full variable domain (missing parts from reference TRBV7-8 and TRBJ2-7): GAGVSQSPRYKVAKRGQDVALRCDPISGHVSLFWYQQALGQGPEFLTYFQNEAQLDKSGLPSDRFFAERPEGSVSTLKIQRTQQEDSAVYLCASSRSPWTSGSYEQYFGPGTRLTVT.

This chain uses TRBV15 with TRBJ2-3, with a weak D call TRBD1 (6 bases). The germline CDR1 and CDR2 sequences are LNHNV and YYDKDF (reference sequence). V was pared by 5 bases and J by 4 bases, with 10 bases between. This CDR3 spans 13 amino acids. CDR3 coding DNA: TGTGCCACCAGCTTCTCAGGGGCAGATACGCAGTATTTT. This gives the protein CATSFSGADTQYF. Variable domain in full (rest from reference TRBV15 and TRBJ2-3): DAMVIQNPRYQVTQFGKPVTLSCSQTLNHNVMYWYQQKSSQAPKLLFHYYDKDFNNEADTPDNFQSRRPNTSFCFLDIRSPGLGDTAMYLCATSFSGADTQYFGPGTRLTVL.

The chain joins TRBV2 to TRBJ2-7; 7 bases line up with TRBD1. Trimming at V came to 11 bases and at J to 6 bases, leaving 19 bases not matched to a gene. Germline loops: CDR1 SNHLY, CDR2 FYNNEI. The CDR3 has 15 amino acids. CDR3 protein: CAVSPGTDPLTEQYF. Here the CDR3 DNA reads TGTGCCGTCAGTCCGGGGACAGATCCCCTGACCGAGCAGTACTTC.